This is a list of T cell receptor beta chains from one sample in a study of chemoradiotherapy in HPV16-positive cancers. Produced via immunoSEQ multiplex PCR; TCRdb's table is partial and in-frame only. The sample consists of 650 to 900 clones, 75% to 90% of them appearing once. The specimen was tumor tissue, collected from a patient who underwent chemoradiotherapy. The origin of the receptors is a human donor with HPV-associated anogenital cancer. The CDR3 runs from the conserved cysteine through the conserved F or W. A D gene is named only where the DNA matches it firmly. Expanded clones get a size class; other rows say once, few or many, or leave the size out.

v_gene: TRBV7-3; d_gene: NA; j_gene: TRBJ1-1; abundance: NA; CDR3aa: CASSLTGDTEAFF; CDR3nt: TGTGCCAGCAGCTTAACCGGGGACACTGAAGCTTTCTTT
v_gene: TRBV5-1; d_gene: TRBD1; j_gene: TRBJ1-2; abundance: NA; CDR3aa: CASSAQGTGNYGYTF; CDR3nt: TGCGCCAGCAGCGCCCAGGGGACAGGGAACTATGGCTACACCTTC
v_gene: TRBV11-2; d_gene: NA; j_gene: TRBJ2-3; abundance: NA; CDR3aa: CASSFPRTDTQYF; CDR3nt: TGTGCCAGCAGCTTTCCCAGAACAGATACGCAGTATTTT
v_gene: TRBV9; d_gene: TRBD2; j_gene: TRBJ2-5; abundance: once; CDR3aa: CASSGVGGQETQYF; CDR3nt: TGTGCCAGCAGCGGGGTGGGGGGGCAAGAGACCCAGTACTTC
v_gene: TRBV2; d_gene: NA; j_gene: TRBJ2-6; abundance: few; CDR3aa: CASTLDHSPGANVLTF; CDR3nt: TGTGCCAGCACCCTGGACCATAGCCCTGGGGCCAACGTCCTGACTTTC
v_gene: TRBV30; d_gene: NA; j_gene: TRBJ1-1; abundance: NA; CDR3aa: CAWLGRENTEAFF; CDR3nt: TGTGCCTGGCTAGGCCGAGAAAACACTGAAGCTTTCTTT
v_gene: TRBV27; d_gene: NA; j_gene: TRBJ1-2; abundance: NA; CDR3aa: CASSLYSSVGADGYTF; CDR3nt: TGTGCCAGCAGTTTATATTCCTCGGTTGGGGCAGATGGCTACACCTTC
v_gene: TRBV2; d_gene: NA; j_gene: TRBJ2-2; abundance: NA; CDR3aa: CASKGRVNTGELFF; CDR3nt: TGTGCCAGCAAGGGCAGGGTAAACACCGGGGAGCTGTTTTTT
v_gene: TRBV19; d_gene: TRBD1; j_gene: TRBJ1-1; abundance: NA; CDR3aa: CASSPRQGGTEAFF; CDR3nt: TGTGCCAGTAGTCCAAGACAGGGAGGGACTGAAGCTTTCTTT
v_gene: TRBV29-1; d_gene: TRBD1; j_gene: TRBJ2-7; abundance: NA; CDR3aa: CSVGDREKSYEQYF; CDR3nt: TGCAGCGTTGGGGACAGGGAAAAAAGCTACGAGCAGTACTTC
v_gene: TRBV28; d_gene: NA; j_gene: TRBJ2-3; abundance: once; CDR3aa: CAWGGAALTDTQYF; CDR3nt: TGTGCGTGGGGGGGGGCCGCCCTCACAGATACGCAGTATTTT
v_gene: TRBV6-5; d_gene: TRBD1; j_gene: TRBJ1-1; abundance: NA; CDR3aa: CASNDRGANTEAFF; CDR3nt: TGTGCCAGCAATGACAGGGGTGCGAACACTGAAGCTTTCTTT
v_gene: TRBV6-1; d_gene: NA; j_gene: TRBJ1-1; abundance: NA; CDR3aa: CASSELWQGTEAFF; CDR3nt: TGTGCCAGCAGTGAATTATGGCAGGGGACTGAAGCTTTCTTT
v_gene: TRBV9; d_gene: NA; j_gene: TRBJ1-4; abundance: NA; CDR3aa: CASSPKVATNEKLFF; CDR3nt: TGTGCCAGCAGTCCAAAAGTCGCAACTAATGAAAAACTGTTTTTT
v_gene: TRBV28; d_gene: TRBD1; j_gene: TRBJ2-7; abundance: NA; CDR3aa: CASSFVTGAYEQYF; CDR3nt: TGTGCCAGCAGTTTTGTAACAGGGGCCTACGAGCAGTACTTC
v_gene: TRBV2; d_gene: TRBD2; j_gene: TRBJ2-3; abundance: once; CDR3aa: CASSRGGMDTQYF; CDR3nt: TGTGCCAGCAGTCGCGGGGGGATGGATACGCAGTATTTT
v_gene: TRBV27; d_gene: TRBD1; j_gene: TRBJ1-5; abundance: NA; CDR3aa: CASSPHGGQALNQPQHF; CDR3nt: TGTGCCAGCAGTCCGCACGGGGGACAGGCCCTTAATCAGCCCCAGCATTTT
v_gene: TRBV25-1; d_gene: NA; j_gene: TRBJ2-6; abundance: NA; CDR3aa: CASSELTLSSGANVLTF; CDR3nt: TGTGCCAGCAGTGAATTAACCCTGTCCTCTGGGGCCAACGTCCTGACTTTC
v_gene: TRBV5-3; d_gene: TRBD1; j_gene: TRBJ1-6; abundance: NA; CDR3aa: CARSSRDSNSPLHF; CDR3nt: TGTGCCAGAAGCTCAAGGGACAGTAATTCACCCCTCCACTTT
v_gene: TRBV4-1; d_gene: NA; j_gene: TRBJ2-1; abundance: NA; CDR3aa: CASRFDSYNEQFF; CDR3nt: TGCGCCAGCAGATTCGACTCGTACAATGAGCAGTTCTTC
v_gene: TRBV5-4; d_gene: NA; j_gene: TRBJ1-1; abundance: NA; CDR3aa: CAQGVQGIPMNTEAFF; CDR3nt: TGTGCCCAGGGCGTACAGGGTATACCCATGAACACTGAAGCTTTCTTT
v_gene: TRBV7-8; d_gene: NA; j_gene: TRBJ1-2; abundance: NA; CDR3aa: CASSSRTAYGYTF; CDR3nt: TGTGCCAGCAGCTCCCGGACAGCCTATGGCTACACCTTC
v_gene: TRBV9; d_gene: NA; j_gene: TRBJ2-1; abundance: NA; CDR3aa: CASSLTGDPYNEQFF; CDR3nt: TGTGCCAGCAGCCTCACGGGGGACCCCTACAATGAGCAGTTCTTC